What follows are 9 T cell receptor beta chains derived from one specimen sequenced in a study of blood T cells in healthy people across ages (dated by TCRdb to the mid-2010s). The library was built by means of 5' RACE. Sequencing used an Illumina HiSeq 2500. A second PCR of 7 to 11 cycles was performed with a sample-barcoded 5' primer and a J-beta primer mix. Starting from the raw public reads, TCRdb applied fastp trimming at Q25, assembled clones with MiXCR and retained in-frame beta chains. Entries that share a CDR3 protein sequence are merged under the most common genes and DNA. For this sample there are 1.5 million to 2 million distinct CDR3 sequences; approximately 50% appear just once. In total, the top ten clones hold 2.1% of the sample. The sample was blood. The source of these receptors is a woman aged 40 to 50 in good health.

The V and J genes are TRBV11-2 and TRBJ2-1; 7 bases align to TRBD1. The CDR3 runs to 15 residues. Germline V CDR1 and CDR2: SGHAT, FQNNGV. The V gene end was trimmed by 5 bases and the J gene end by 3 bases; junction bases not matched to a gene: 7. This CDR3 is CASSPQGLVYNEQFF. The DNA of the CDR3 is TGTGCCAGCAGCCCACAGGGGTTAGTCTACAATGAGCAGTTCTTC.

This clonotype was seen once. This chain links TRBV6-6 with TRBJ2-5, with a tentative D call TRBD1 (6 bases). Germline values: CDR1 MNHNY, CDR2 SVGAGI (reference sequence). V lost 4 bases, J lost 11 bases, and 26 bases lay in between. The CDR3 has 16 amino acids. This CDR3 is CASSSILRDTSYGQYF. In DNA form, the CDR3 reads TGTGCCAGCAGTTCGATCCTCCGGGACACTTCCTACGGGCAGTACTTC.

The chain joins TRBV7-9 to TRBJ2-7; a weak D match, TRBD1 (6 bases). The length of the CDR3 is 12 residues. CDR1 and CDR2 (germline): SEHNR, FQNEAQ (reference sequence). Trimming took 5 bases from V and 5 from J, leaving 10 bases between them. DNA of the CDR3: TGTGCCAGCAGCGCTCAGGGGCACGAGCAGTACTTC. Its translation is CASSAQGHEQYF.

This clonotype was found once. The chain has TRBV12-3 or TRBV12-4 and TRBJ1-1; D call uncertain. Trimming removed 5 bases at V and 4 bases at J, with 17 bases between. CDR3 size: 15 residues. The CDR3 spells CASSLENKMGTEAFF. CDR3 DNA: TGTGCCAGCAGTCTCGAAAACAAAATGGGCACTGAAGCTTTCTTT.

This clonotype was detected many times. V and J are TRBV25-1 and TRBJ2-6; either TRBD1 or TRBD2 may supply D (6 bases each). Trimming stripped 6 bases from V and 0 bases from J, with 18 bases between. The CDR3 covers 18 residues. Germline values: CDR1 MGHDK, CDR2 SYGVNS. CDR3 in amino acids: CASSQLRQDYSGANVLTF. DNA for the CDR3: TGTGCCAGCAGCCAACTTAGACAGGACTACTCTGGGGCCAACGTCCTGACTTTC.

For the CDR3, the DNA is TGTGCCAGCCAGACTGGGGCCAACGTCCTGACTTTC. Translating gives CASQTGANVLTF. The V and J genes are TRBV27 and TRBJ2-6; D unresolved. The ends were cut back, 8 bases at V and 2 bases at J, with 4 bases in the middle. The CDR3 extends over 12 amino acids. In germline, CDR1 is MNHEY, CDR2 SMNVEV (reference sequence). Combining the CDR3 with reference TRBV27 and TRBJ2-6 gives the whole variable domain EAQVTQNPRYLITVTGKKLTVTCSQNMNHEYMSWYRQDPGLGLRQIYYSMNVEVTDKGDVPEGYKVSRKEKRNFPLILESPSPNQTSLYFCASQTGANVLTFGAGSRLTVL.

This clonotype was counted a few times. The CDR3 reads CASSFVGPGARDIQYF. The CDR3 nucleotides are TGCGCCAGCAGCTTTGTAGGTCCGGGGGCGCGCGACATTCAGTACTTC. The gene calls are TRBV5-1 and TRBJ2-4; D tentatively fits TRBD1 or TRBD2 (6 bases each). Between the trimmed V and J ends, which lost 2 bases and 8 bases, there was a span of 20 bases. The germline V gene encodes CDR1 SGHRS and CDR2 YFSETQ. CDR3 length: 16 amino acids.

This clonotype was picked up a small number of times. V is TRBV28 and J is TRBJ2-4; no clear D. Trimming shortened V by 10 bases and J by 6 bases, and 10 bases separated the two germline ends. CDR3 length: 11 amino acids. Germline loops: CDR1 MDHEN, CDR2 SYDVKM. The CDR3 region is CATQFGNIQYF. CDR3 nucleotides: TGTGCCACCCAGTTTGGAAACATTCAGTACTTC. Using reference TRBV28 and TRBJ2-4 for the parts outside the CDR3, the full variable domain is DVKVTQSSRYLVKRTGEKVFLECVQDMDHENMFWYRQDPGLGLRLIYFSYDVKMKEKGDIPEGYSVSREKKERFSLILESASTNQTSMYLCATQFGNIQYFGAGTRLSVL.

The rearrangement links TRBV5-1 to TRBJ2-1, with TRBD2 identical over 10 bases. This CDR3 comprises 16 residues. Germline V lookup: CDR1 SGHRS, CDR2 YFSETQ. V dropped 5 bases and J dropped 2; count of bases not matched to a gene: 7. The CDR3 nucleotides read TGCGCCAGCAGTACCCGGACTAGCGGAACCTACAATGAGCAGTTCTTC. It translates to CASSTRTSGTYNEQFF.